The 22 T cell receptor beta chains below all came from one sample that was sequenced in a study of OX40 agonist ivuxolimab in advanced cancers. The data were produced by immunoSEQ multiplex PCR, yet TCRdb's version contains in-frame clones alone and is incomplete. The top ten hold 0.82% of the sample, which has 90,000 to 100,000 clones, around nine tenths seen once. Specimen: CD4+ or CD8+ T cells sorted from blood, collected in a trial of the OX40 agonist ivuxolimab. These TCRs come from an adult with an advanced solid tumor such as melanoma, head and neck, liver or kidney cancer.

V usage is TRBV6-1 and J usage is TRBJ2-6; D remains unclear. Germline V gives CDR1 MNHNS, CDR2 SASEGT. Trimming left V 8 bases short and J 0 bases short, with 11 bases between. The CDR3 has 15 residues. The CDR3 region has the DNA TGTGCCAGCCGCTTATGGGGCTCTGGGGCCAACGTCCTGACTTTC. As protein: CASRLWGSGANVLTF.

V is TRBV10-2 and J is TRBJ1-2; weak D call: TRBD1 (6 bases). Germline V gene sequence: CDR1 WSHSY, CDR2 SAAADI. This CDR3 region has 13 residues. Deletions cut 6 bases from V and 2 bases from J, with 10 bases between. CDR3 DNA: TGCGCCAGCAGAGCCAGGGGCAACTATGGCTACACCTTC. This sequence encodes CASRARGNYGYTF.

The V call is TRBV4-1, the J call TRBJ2-3; D possibly corresponds to TRBD2 (5 bases). V was shortened by 3 bases and J by 0 bases, with 16 bases between the two germline ends. The CDR3 is 17 amino acids. CDR1 and CDR2 from the germline V gene are MGHRA and YSYEKL. The CDR3 coding sequence is TGCGCCAGCAGCCACAACCCCGGTAGCGCGAGCACAGATACGCAGTATTTT. Its translation is CASSHNPGSASTDTQYF.

The rearrangement joins TRBV5-1 to TRBJ1-1; D is ambiguous. This CDR3 comprises 12 residues. Trimming shortened V by 2 bases and J by 12 bases, and 14 bases separated the two germline ends. From germline, CDR1 is SGHRS and CDR2 YFSETQ. The CDR3 loop is CASSLDGTEPFF. The CDR3 DNA follows: TGCGCCAGCAGCTTAGACGGAACAGAACCTTTCTTT.

The genes are TRBV27 and TRBJ1-1, with D possibly matching TRBD1 (5 bases). Germline loops: CDR1 MNHEY, CDR2 SMNVEV (reference sequence). The CDR3 spans 14 residues. V shed 5 bases and J shed 6 bases, with 16 bases lying between them. The CDR3 region is CASSEMGQPSEAFF. DNA for the CDR3: TGTGCCAGCAGTGAAATGGGGCAGCCATCTGAAGCTTTCTTT.

The chain has TRBV2 and TRBJ1-6; D gene unclear. In germline, CDR1 is SNHLY, CDR2 FYNNEI. The V end was cut by 1 base, the J end by 2 bases, with 9 bases between. The CDR3 is 16 residues long. CDR3 protein: CASSEDGQTYNSPLHF. Written as DNA, the CDR3 is TGTGCCAGCAGTGAAGACGGCCAGACCTATAATTCACCCCTCCACTTT.

The chain is built from TRBV5-1 and TRBJ2-7, with 8 positions matching TRBD2. The CDR3 covers 14 residues. Trimming cost V 6 bases and J 7 bases; bases outside gene matches: 12. Germline loops: CDR1 SGHRS, CDR2 YFSETQ. The chain's CDR3 is CASMATGGPGEQYF. CDR3 bases: TGCGCCAGCATGGCGACGGGAGGGCCGGGGGAGCAGTACTTC.

The gene calls are TRBV5-1 and TRBJ1-2; D not certain. The CDR3 is made up of 14 amino acids. V lost 3 bases, J lost 2 bases, and 11 bases lay in between. Germline V gives CDR1 SGHRS, CDR2 YFSETQ. CDR3 in amino acids: CASSSAGSNYGYTF. CDR3 nucleotide sequence: TGCGCCAGCAGCTCGGCAGGCTCCAACTATGGCTACACCTTC.

The V and J genes are TRBV6-5 and TRBJ1-2, with D possibly TRBD1 on 5 matching bases. Germline CDR1 MNHEY, CDR2 SVGAGI. This CDR3 spans 15 amino acids. Trimming pared 0 bases from V and 5 bases from J, leaving 13 bases between. The CDR3 is CASSYSNWGQYGYTF. DNA for the CDR3: TGTGCCAGCAGTTACTCGAATTGGGGCCAGTATGGCTACACCTTC.

The chain links TRBV11-2 to TRBJ2-2, with 8 bases aligning to TRBD1. J was trimmed by 0 bases and V by 3 bases; bases with no gene match: 0. The CDR3 has 15 residues. The V gene's germline CDR1 is SGHAT and CDR2 FQNNGV. The CDR3 region is CASSLDRANTGELFF. The CDR3 DNA is TGTGCCAGCAGCTTGGACAGGGCGAACACCGGGGAGCTGTTTTTT.

The V and J genes are TRBV6-5 and TRBJ2-5; D may be TRBD2 (5 bases). CDR1 is MNHEY and CDR2 is SVGAGI in the germline V gene. The CDR3 totals 13 residues. The V end lost 2 bases, the J end lost 3 bases, and 7 bases lay between the germline ends. CDR3 DNA: TGTGCCAGCAGTTACGCTAGCAAAGAGACCCAGTACTTC. This encodes CASSYASKETQYF.

This chain uses TRBV6-1 with TRBJ1-2; D remains ambiguous. The CDR3 consists of 12 residues. V was pared by 7 bases and J by 7 bases, with 13 bases between. The V gene's germline CDR1 is MNHNS and CDR2 SASEGT. The CDR3 DNA sequence: TGTGCCAGCACCCTGTACACACCTGGCTACACCTTC. It translates to CASTLYTPGYTF.

The rearrangement links TRBV16 to TRBJ1-1, with 9 bases identical to TRBD1. The CDR3 covers 15 residues. Trimming cost V 5 bases and J 5 bases; bases outside gene matches: 9. Germline values: CDR1 KGHSY, CDR2 FQNENV. The CDR3 sequence is CASSFGDRAGTEAFF. The DNA for the CDR3 is TGTGCCAGCAGCTTTGGGGACAGGGCAGGAACTGAAGCTTTCTTT.

The V and J genes are TRBV11-2 and TRBJ2-7; 7 nucleotides line up with TRBD1. Trimming removed 2 bases from V and 2 bases from J; junction bases left unmatched: 6. The CDR3 has 15 residues. Per germline, CDR1 SGHAT and CDR2 FQNNGV. The CDR3 is CASSLTGDVAYEQYF. CDR3 nucleotides: TGTGCCAGCAGCTTAACAGGGGACGTAGCCTACGAGCAGTACTTC. Full variable domain (rest looked up from reference TRBV11-2 and TRBJ2-7): EAGVAQSPRYKIIEKRQSVAFWCNPISGHATLYWYQQILGQGPKLLIQFQNNGVVDDSQLPKDRFSAERLKGVDSTLKIQPAKLEDSAVYLCASSLTGDVAYEQYFGPGTRLTVT.

The CDR3 nucleotides read TGTGCCAGCAGCGCATTTTTAGGTGGCTACACCTTC. This translates into CASSAFLGGYTF. The chain links TRBV9 to TRBJ1-2; D ambiguous. Trimming shortened V by 3 bases and J by 7 bases, and 10 bases separated the two germline ends. Germline loops: CDR1 SGDLS, CDR2 YYNGEE. The CDR3 contains 12 residues.

The V and J genes are TRBV11-1 and TRBJ2-4, with D tentatively TRBD1 (5 bases). Trimming removed 5 bases from V and 3 bases from J, with 11 bases in between. CDR1 and CDR2 (germline): SGHAT, FQDESV (reference sequence). The CDR3 has 14 residues. CDR3 DNA: TGTGCCAGCAGCCAAGGGGCCGTCAAAAACATTCAGTACTTC. The encoded protein is CASSQGAVKNIQYF.

The sample holds one count of this clone. The rearrangement joins TRBV11-2 to TRBJ2-3; 10 nucleotides agree with TRBD2. The trim removed 2 bases at V and 5 bases at J, leaving 10 bases unmatched. The CDR3 totals 17 residues. The V gene's germline CDR1 is SGHAT and CDR2 FQNNGV. The CDR3 protein is CASSLSIGLADKDTQYF. The CDR3 DNA is TGTGCCAGCAGCTTATCCATCGGACTAGCGGACAAAGATACGCAGTATTTT.

This clone is a singleton in its sample. CDR3 sequence reads: CASSLQGYGYTF. In DNA, the CDR3 is TGTGCCAGCAGCTTACAGGGCTATGGCTACACCTTC. The chain couples TRBV13 to TRBJ1-2; TRBD1 might be the D (5 bases). This CDR3 region has 12 residues. Germline V lookup: CDR1 PRHDT, CDR2 FYEKMQ (reference sequence). The V gene lost 2 bases and the J gene lost 4 bases, with 5 bases spanning the gap.

The chain uses TRBV29-1 and TRBJ2-3; possibly TRBD2 for D (5 bases). Germline CDR1 is SQVTM and CDR2 is ANQGSEA. Trimming took off 0 bases at V and 3 bases at J, with 16 bases between the two ends. The CDR3 covers 16 residues. The CDR3 loop is CSVEDLSASGTDTQYF. The DNA of the CDR3 is TGCAGCGTTGAAGATCTGTCGGCTTCGGGGACAGATACGCAGTATTTT.

V usage is TRBV11-2 and J usage is TRBJ2-3; D is ambiguous. Germline CDR1 reads SGHAT; CDR2 reads FQNNGV. The CDR3 is 11 residues long. Trimming removed 1 base at V and 5 bases at J, with 1 base between. This CDR3 reads CASSLVDTQYF. The CDR3 coding sequence is TGTGCCAGCAGCTTAGTAGATACGCAGTATTTT.

V is TRBV6-5 and J is TRBJ1-2; 7 nucleotides match TRBD1. The CDR3 contains 13 residues. The J segment lost 8 bases and the V segment lost 6 bases, leaving 9 bases of the junction unmatched. Per the germline V gene, CDR1 is MNHEY and CDR2 is SVGAGI. The chain's CDR3 is CASSRDRAEGYTF. In nucleotides, the CDR3 is TGTGCCAGCAGCCGAGACAGGGCTGAAGGCTACACCTTC.

A note on this clone: The same CDR3 is also encoded by other DNA sequences in this sample. V and J are TRBV28 and TRBJ2-3; D remains ambiguous. CDR3 size: 12 residues. With 5 bases removed from V and 0 bases from J, the gap between germline ends came to 3 bases. The V gene's germline CDR1 is MDHEN and CDR2 SYDVKM. The CDR3 region has the DNA TGTGCCAGCAGTCTGAGCACAGATACGCAGTATTTT. Encoded protein: CASSLSTDTQYF.